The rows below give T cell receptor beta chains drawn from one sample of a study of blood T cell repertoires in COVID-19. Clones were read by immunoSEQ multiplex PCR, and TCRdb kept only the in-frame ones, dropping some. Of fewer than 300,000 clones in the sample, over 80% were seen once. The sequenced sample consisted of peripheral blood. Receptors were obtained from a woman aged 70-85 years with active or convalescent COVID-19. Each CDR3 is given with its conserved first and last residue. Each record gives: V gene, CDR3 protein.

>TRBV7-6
CASSPPTGIHRDTQYF
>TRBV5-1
CASSLGRIAGNTGELFF
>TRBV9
CASSPRGASGNTIYF
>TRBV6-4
CASSDSAGPNEQFF
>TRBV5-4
CASSPGEGREQYF
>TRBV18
CASSPGAKQETQYF
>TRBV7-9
CASSYWGRNEKLFF
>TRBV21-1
CASLRINQPQHF
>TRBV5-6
CASSLRVGGETQYF
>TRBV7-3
CASSLDRDNEQYF
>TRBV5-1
CATSPSGGAGTQYF
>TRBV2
CASSVRGLGQPQHF
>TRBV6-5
CASSYAGTGGNSPLHF
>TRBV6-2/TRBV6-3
CASSRGQGARSHYEQYF
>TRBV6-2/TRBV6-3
CASSPLSGYQETQYF
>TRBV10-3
CAIGTGTGSATNEKLFF
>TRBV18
CASSQLYEQYF
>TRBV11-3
CASSLGGQGNTEAFF
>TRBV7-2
CASSVGATNEKLFF
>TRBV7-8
CASSPLAGGNEQFF
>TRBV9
CASSGSGGRVDEQFF
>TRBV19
CASSPIGSGSSNEQFF